This entry lists 30 T cell receptor beta chains sequenced from one sample in a study of blood T cell repertoires in COVID-19. This table comes from immunoSEQ multiplex PCR, and its TCRdb copy is limited to in-frame clones, with some not included. The table lists over 65,000 clones, approximately 90% of them singletons. Sequenced: peripheral blood. These receptors were collected from a young man with acute or convalescent COVID-19.

V is TRBV5-1 and J is TRBJ1-2; TRBD1 matches at 7 bases. Germline V lookup: CDR1 SGHRS, CDR2 YFSETQ. Losses at the gene ends were 4 bases for V and 5 bases for J; bases not matched to a gene: 11. The CDR3 loop spans 15 amino acids. CDR3 region: CASSPTGNEEYGYTF. The DNA for the CDR3 is TGCGCCAGCAGCCCGACAGGGAACGAGGAATATGGCTACACCTTC.

This chain connects TRBV28 to TRBJ1-5, with TRBD1 as a possible D gene (6 bases). The CDR3 covers 13 residues. The V and J ends lost 7 bases and 4 bases respectively, with 11 bases between them. Germline assignment: CDR1 MDHEN and CDR2 SYDVKM. CDR3 region: CASMGALNQPQHF. CDR3 coding DNA: TGTGCCAGCATGGGGGCGTTGAATCAGCCCCAGCATTTT.

The chain recombines TRBV5-1 with TRBJ1-5, with TRBD1 identical over 7 bases. CDR1 is SGHRS, CDR2 YFSETQ, per germline. V was pared by 4 bases and J by 7 bases, with 8 bases of the junction left unmatched. The CDR3 length is 14 residues. The CDR3 spells CASSLGTEGQPQHF. The CDR3 bases are TGCGCCAGCAGCCTCGGGACAGAAGGACAGCCCCAGCATTTT.

The V and J genes are TRBV19 and TRBJ2-5; 9 bases map to TRBD1. This CDR3 contains 14 residues. Trimming took 3 bases from V and 5 from J; bases not matched to a gene: 4. CDR1 and CDR2 (germline): LNHDA, SQIVND (reference sequence). The CDR3 reads CASSMETGGETQYF. The CDR3 coding sequence is TGTGCCAGTAGTATGGAAACAGGGGGCGAGACCCAGTACTTC. The complete variable domain, with remaining parts taken from reference TRBV19 and TRBJ2-5, reads DGGITQSPKYLFRKEGQNVTLSCEQNLNHDAMYWYRQDPGQGLRLIYYSQIVNDFQKGDIAEGYSVSREKKESFPLTVTSAQKNPTAFYLCASSMETGGETQYFGPGTRLLVL.

CDR3 protein: CASSFPQGAEGETQYF. The CDR3 DNA sequence: TGCGCCAGCAGCTTCCCTCAGGGGGCGGAGGGAGAGACCCAGTACTTC. This chain uses TRBV5-1 with TRBJ2-5; 8 positions match TRBD1. Germline lookup yields CDR1 SGHRS and CDR2 YFSETQ. The ends lost 2 bases at V and 4 bases at J; junction bases unmatched: 10. This CDR3 has 16 amino acids.

The chain combines TRBV5-6 with TRBJ2-7; D perhaps matches TRBD2 (6 bases). The V and J ends lost 1 base and 2 bases respectively, with 13 bases between them. CDR3 length: 15 residues. CDR1 is SGHDT, CDR2 YYEEEE, per germline. The CDR3 nucleotides read TGTGCCAGCAGCTTGTGGGCCGGGGGTGCCTACGAGCAGTACTTC. Encoded protein: CASSLWAGGAYEQYF.

The V and J genes are TRBV27 and TRBJ1-2, with D perhaps matching TRBD1 (6 bases). Germline lookup yields CDR1 MNHEY and CDR2 SMNVEV (reference sequence). The CDR3 consists of 13 residues. The V and J ends lost 3 bases and 8 bases respectively, with 13 bases between them. Here the CDR3 DNA reads TGTGCCAGCAGTTTGGGGACAATGGGCGGCTACACCTTC. Protein sequence: CASSLGTMGGYTF.

The chain has TRBV27 and TRBJ2-1; 8 bases align to TRBD2. This CDR3 spans 14 amino acids. CDR1 MNHEY and CDR2 SMNVEV come from the germline V gene (reference sequence). With 7 bases clipped from V and 5 bases from J, the junction kept 7 bases outside the gene matches. The CDR3 coding sequence is TGTGCCAGCATACGGGGGGGACCACACAATGAGCAGTTCTTC. Translated: CASIRGGPHNEQFF.

V is TRBV14 and J is TRBJ2-7; TRBD2 agrees at 10 bases. The V gene end was trimmed by 1 base and the J gene end by 6 bases; junction bases not matched to a gene: 9. CDR3 length: 16 residues. Germline CDR1 and CDR2: SGHDN and FVKESK. Here the CDR3 DNA reads TGTGCCAGCAGCCAAGGGCCTAGCGGGAGTTCCGGCGAGCAGTACTTC. Protein sequence: CASSQGPSGSSGEQYF.

The J gene is TRBJ2-2, the V gene TRBV5-1; the D gene is possibly TRBD2 (7 bases). Germline CDR1 and CDR2: SGHRS and YFSETQ. The CDR3 sequence is 14 residues long. V lost 6 bases and J lost 6, with 15 bases in between. The CDR3 sequence: CASTPGGPAGELFF. CDR3 nucleotides: TGCGCCAGCACTCCCGGGGGGCCGGCCGGGGAGCTGTTTTTT.

The chain carries TRBV7-2 and TRBJ2-5, with TRBD2 identical over 7 bases. The junction had 6 bases not matched to a gene; V was cut back by 3 bases and J by 2 bases. Germline CDR1 reads SGHTA; CDR2 reads FQGNSA. The CDR3 consists of 15 residues. The CDR3 reads CASSFTGGVQETQYF. CDR3 coding DNA: TGTGCCAGCAGCTTTACGGGGGGAGTGCAAGAGACCCAGTACTTC.

This clone was found a few times. The chain employs TRBV23-1 and TRBJ2-7; D is unclear. TRBV23-1 is given ORF status, its function remaining uncertain. V was shortened by 0 bases and J by 2 bases, with 5 bases between the two germline ends. The CDR3 length is 13 residues. The DNA for the CDR3 is TGCGCCAGCAGTCAATCGCCAGCCTACGAGCAGTACTTC. Translated: CASSQSPAYEQYF.

The chain employs TRBV28 and TRBJ2-3; D might be TRBD1 (6 bases). Trimming pared 5 bases from V and 6 bases from J, leaving 12 bases between. This CDR3 contains 13 residues. Germline V gene lookup returns CDR1 MDHEN and CDR2 SYDVKM. The CDR3 nucleotides are TGTGCCAGCAGTCCCCCAGGGGCCGATACGCAGTATTTT. Residues: CASSPPGADTQYF.

This chain joins TRBV5-1 and TRBJ2-7; 10 nucleotides agree with TRBD1. V trimming: 3 bases; J trimming: 4 bases; junction bases outside the gene matches: 7. The CDR3 is 15 amino acids. CDR1 and CDR2 (germline): SGHRS, YFSETQ. The CDR3 bases are TGCGCCAGCAGCTGGGGGACAGGGGAGTTATACGAGCAGTACTTC. The encoded protein is CASSWGTGELYEQYF.

This sequence joins TRBV30 and TRBJ2-2; 8 bases line up with TRBD1. Germline trimming cut 1 base from V and 8 bases from J; bases unmatched to any gene: 6. The CDR3 is 14 amino acids. Germline V gene lookup returns CDR1 GTSNPN and CDR2 SVGIG (reference sequence). CDR3 nucleotide sequence: TGTGCCTGGAGTGCCGGGACAGGCTGGGGGGAGCTGTTTTTT. Encoded protein: CAWSAGTGWGELFF.

The gene calls are TRBV10-1 and TRBJ1-6; 7 bases agree with TRBD1. J was trimmed by 6 bases and V by 2 bases; bases with no gene match: 1. From germline, CDR1 is WNHNN and CDR2 SYGVQD (reference sequence). The CDR3 sequence is 14 residues long. CDR3 loop: CASSETGVNSPLHF. In DNA, the CDR3 is TGCGCCAGCAGTGAGACAGGGGTTAATTCACCCCTCCACTTT.

This sequence joins TRBV28 and TRBJ1-2, with a weak D call TRBD1 (5 bases). The germline gives CDR1 MDHEN, CDR2 SYDVKM. The V end was cut by 6 bases, the J end by 6 bases, with 14 bases between. This CDR3 spans 13 amino acids. The CDR3 region has the DNA TGTGCCAGCAGACCCAGGGTGGGAAATGGCTACACCTTC. The encoded protein is CASRPRVGNGYTF.

The J gene is TRBJ2-5, the V gene TRBV5-1; weak D call: TRBD1 (6 bases). The V end lost 2 bases, the J end lost 1 base, and 9 bases lay between the germline ends. CDR1 and CDR2 from the germline V gene are SGHRS and YFSETQ. CDR3 length: 14 amino acids. CDR3 DNA: TGCGCCAGCAGCTTAGGACAGATCCAAGAGACCCAGTACTTC. Residues: CASSLGQIQETQYF.

The CDR3 sequence: CASNSGSTDTQYF. In DNA, the CDR3 is TGTGCCAGTAATAGCGGGAGCACAGATACGCAGTATTTT. The chain joins TRBV19 to TRBJ2-3; 7 positions agree with TRBD2. Germline values: CDR1 LNHDA, CDR2 SQIVND (reference sequence). The J segment lost 0 bases and the V segment lost 7 bases, leaving 1 base of the junction unmatched. This CDR3 has 13 amino acids.

The chain couples TRBV19 to TRBJ1-5; D is perhaps TRBD1 (5 bases). V dropped 6 bases and J dropped 0 bases, with 6 bases sitting between them. CDR3 length: 13 residues. Germline-derived CDR1 and CDR2 are LNHDA and SQIVND (reference sequence). Here the CDR3 DNA reads TGTGCCAGTAGCAGGGATAGCAATCAGCCCCAGCATTTT. Its translation is CASSRDSNQPQHF.

This sequence joins TRBV7-9 and TRBJ1-1; TRBD1 is a possible D gene (5 bases). This CDR3 has 15 residues. Germline assignment: CDR1 SEHNR and CDR2 FQNEAQ (reference sequence). The V gene lost 5 bases and the J gene lost 6 bases, with 19 bases spanning the gap. The CDR3 spells CASSPETLWGAEAFF. The CDR3 region has the DNA TGTGCCAGCAGCCCTGAGACCCTCTGGGGGGCTGAAGCTTTCTTT.

The rearrangement links TRBV6-5 to TRBJ1-1; D unresolved. The CDR3 spans 14 residues. Germline values: CDR1 MNHEY, CDR2 SVGAGI. V was trimmed by 2 bases and J by 1 base, leaving 8 bases between them. The CDR3 DNA follows: TGTGCCAGCAGTTACCGACACCAGAACACTGAAGCTTTCTTT. Its translation is CASSYRHQNTEAFF.

This rearrangement joins TRBV4-1 to TRBJ1-2; D is unresolved. CDR3 length: 18 residues. Trimming removed 0 bases from V and 4 bases from J, with 21 bases in between. Germline CDR1 reads MGHRA; CDR2 reads YSYEKL. In nucleotides, the CDR3 is TGCGCCAGCAGCCAAGACTCTAGGGCGGAGGCATATAGCTATGGCTACACCTTC. Its protein is CASSQDSRAEAYSYGYTF.

V usage is TRBV6-2 or TRBV6-3 and J usage is TRBJ1-1; TRBD1 aligns across 7 bases. The CDR3 is made up of 15 amino acids. V lost 7 bases to trimming and J lost 1 base; unmatched junction nucleotides: 9. In germline, CDR1 is MNHEY, CDR2 SVGEGT. CDR3 coding DNA: TGTGCCAGCAACCCGACCGGGACAGCGAACACTGAAGCTTTCTTT. The encoded protein is CASNPTGTANTEAFF.

V usage is TRBV30 and J usage is TRBJ2-1; D uncertain. This CDR3 region has 12 residues. The germline V gene has CDR1 GTSNPN and CDR2 SVGIG (reference sequence). Trimming stripped 4 bases from V and 6 bases from J, with 10 bases between. CDR3 in DNA: TGTGCCTGGAAAAGCTTGCCCAATGAGCAGTTCTTC. It translates to CAWKSLPNEQFF.

V and J are TRBV2 and TRBJ2-1; 10 nucleotides match TRBD2. The V gene end was trimmed by 6 bases and the J gene end by 5 bases; junction bases not matched to a gene: 4. Germline CDR1 SNHLY, CDR2 FYNNEI. CDR3 length equals 14 residues. The CDR3 loop is CASSGTSVNNEQFF. The CDR3 region has the DNA TGTGCCAGCAGCGGGACTAGCGTAAACAATGAGCAGTTCTTC.

This clone was counted a few times. The chain employs TRBV7-2 and TRBJ2-7; 7 bases map to TRBD2. The CDR3 covers 16 residues. Germline CDR1 reads SGHTA; CDR2 reads FQGNSA. V was clipped by 5 bases and J by 0 bases; unmatched bases: 10. The CDR3 spells CASSKGVPSGSYEQYF. CDR3 bases: TGTGCCAGCAGCAAGGGAGTGCCTAGCGGCTCCTACGAGCAGTACTTC.

This rearrangement joins TRBV5-1 to TRBJ2-3; 15 positions match TRBD2. Per the germline V gene, CDR1 is SGHRS and CDR2 is YFSETQ. Unmatched junction bases numbered 3, after V lost 1 base and J lost 3 bases. The CDR3 is 17 amino acids. The CDR3: CASSLRGLAGGTDTQYF. CDR3 coding DNA: TGCGCCAGCAGCTTGAGGGGACTAGCGGGAGGAACAGATACGCAGTATTTT.

This clone was found once. The rearrangement links TRBV7-3 to TRBJ2-2; TRBD1 agrees at 9 bases. The germline V gene has CDR1 SGHTA and CDR2 FQGTGA. This CDR3 region has 17 residues. V shed 0 bases, J shed 7 bases, and the junction held 9 bases outside the gene matches. CDR3 DNA: TGTGCCAGCAGCTTAACACACACAGGGGGCGCGGACGGGGAGCTGTTTTTT. This translates into CASSLTHTGGADGELFF.

The V and J genes are TRBV5-5 and TRBJ1-4; D is uncertain. Germline assignment: CDR1 SGHKS and CDR2 YYEKEE (reference sequence). The CDR3 totals 13 residues. V was clipped by 0 bases and J by 8 bases, with 8 bases between them. CDR3 DNA: TGTGCCAGCAGCTTGGGCGGTAGGGAAAAACTGTTTTTT. Protein sequence: CASSLGGREKLFF.